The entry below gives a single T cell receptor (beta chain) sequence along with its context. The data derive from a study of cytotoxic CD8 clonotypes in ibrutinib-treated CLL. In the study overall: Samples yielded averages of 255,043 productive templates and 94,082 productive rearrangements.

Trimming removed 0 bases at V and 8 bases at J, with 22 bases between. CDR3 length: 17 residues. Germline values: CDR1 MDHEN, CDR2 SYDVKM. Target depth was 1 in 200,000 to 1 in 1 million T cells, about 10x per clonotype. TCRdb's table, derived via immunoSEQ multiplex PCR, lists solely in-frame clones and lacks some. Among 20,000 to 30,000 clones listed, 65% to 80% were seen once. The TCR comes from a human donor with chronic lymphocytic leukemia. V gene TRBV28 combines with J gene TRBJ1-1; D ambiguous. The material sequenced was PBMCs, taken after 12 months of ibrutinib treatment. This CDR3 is CASSLCSGAKRVREAFF. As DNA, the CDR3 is TGTGCCAGCAGTTTATGCTCAGGAGCAAAGCGCGTTCGCGAAGCTTTCTTT. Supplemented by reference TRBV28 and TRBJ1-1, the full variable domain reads DVKVTQSSRYLVKRTGEKVFLECVQDMDHENMFWYRQDPGLGLRLIYFSYDVKMKEKGDIPEGYSVSREKKERFSLILESASTNQTSMYLCASSLCSGAKRVREAFFGQGTRLTVV.